This TCR beta chain is from a study of monozygotic twins with inflammatory bowel disease. Germline V gene lookup returns CDR1 SGHTA and CDR2 FQGNSA. The CDR3 runs to 14 residues. In regard to this clonotype: Its target is unknown.

Notes on the study in general: Especially with disease activity, IBD patients had fewer clonotypes in common with others than healthy twins did.

From the 5' RACE reads, TCRdb lists one entry per CDR3 protein and no DNA. In all, the sample yields over 350,000 distinct CDR3 sequences. The V and J genes are TRBV7-2 and TRBJ1-1; there is no DNA to check the TCRdb D call of TRBD1. This sequence originates from a human donor with ulcerative colitis or Crohn's disease, or a healthy co-twin of an affected twin (not recorded which). Sequenced material: blood. This CDR3 is CASSSSPGAGRAFF.